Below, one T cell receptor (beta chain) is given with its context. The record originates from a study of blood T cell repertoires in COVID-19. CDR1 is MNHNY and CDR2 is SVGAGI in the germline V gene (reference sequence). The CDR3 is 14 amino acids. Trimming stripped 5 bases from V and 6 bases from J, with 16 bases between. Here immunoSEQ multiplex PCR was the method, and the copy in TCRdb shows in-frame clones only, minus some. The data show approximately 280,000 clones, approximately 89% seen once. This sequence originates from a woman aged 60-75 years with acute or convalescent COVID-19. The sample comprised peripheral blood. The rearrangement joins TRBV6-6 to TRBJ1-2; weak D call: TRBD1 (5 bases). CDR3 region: CASSVIRDSHGYTF. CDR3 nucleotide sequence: TGTGCCAGCAGTGTAATCCGGGACTCTCATGGCTACACCTTC.